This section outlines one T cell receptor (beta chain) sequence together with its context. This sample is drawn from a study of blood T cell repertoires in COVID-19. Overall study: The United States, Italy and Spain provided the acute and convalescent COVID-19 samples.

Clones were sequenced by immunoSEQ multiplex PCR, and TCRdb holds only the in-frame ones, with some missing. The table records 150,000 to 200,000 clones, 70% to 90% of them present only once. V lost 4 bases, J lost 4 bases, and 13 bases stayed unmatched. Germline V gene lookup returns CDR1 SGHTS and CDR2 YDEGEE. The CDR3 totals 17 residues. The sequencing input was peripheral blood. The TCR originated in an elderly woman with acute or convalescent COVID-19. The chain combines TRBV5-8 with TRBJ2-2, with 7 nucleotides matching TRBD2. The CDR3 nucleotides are TGTGCCAGCAGCCCACGCGGTGGGGGAGGGACCACCGGGGAGCTGTTTTTT. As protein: CASSPRGGGGTTGELFF. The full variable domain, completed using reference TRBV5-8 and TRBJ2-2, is EAGVTQSPTHLIKTRGQQATLRCSPISGHTSVYWYQQALGLGLQFLLWYDEGEERNRGNFPPRFSGRQFPNYSSELNVNALELEDSALYLCASSPRGGGGTTGELFFGEGSRLTVL.